The T cell receptor beta chain under discussion was sequenced for a study of CD8+ T cells in alopecia areata. This clone has only a few counts. About 5 patients' CD4+ populations were sorted into CD25+CD127- cells. Once RNA had been extracted, it was reverse transcribed into cDNA to act as the sequencing template. Libraries were prepared by immunoSEQ multiplex PCR; TCRdb keeps only in-frame clonotypes and omits some of them. The sample holds about 14,000 clones, 58% seen once. The CDR3 has 15 residues. In germline, CDR1 is SGDLS, CDR2 YYNGEE. With 0 bases removed from V and 3 bases from J, the gap between germline ends came to 13 bases.

The genes are TRBV9 and TRBJ2-7; D unclear. Sequenced sample: CD4+ Tregs sorted from blood. This TCR was recovered from a human donor with alopecia areata. The CDR3 nucleotides read TGTGCCAGCAGCGTAGGAGCTACCACCAACTACGAGCAGTACTTC. The encoded protein is CASSVGATTNYEQYF.